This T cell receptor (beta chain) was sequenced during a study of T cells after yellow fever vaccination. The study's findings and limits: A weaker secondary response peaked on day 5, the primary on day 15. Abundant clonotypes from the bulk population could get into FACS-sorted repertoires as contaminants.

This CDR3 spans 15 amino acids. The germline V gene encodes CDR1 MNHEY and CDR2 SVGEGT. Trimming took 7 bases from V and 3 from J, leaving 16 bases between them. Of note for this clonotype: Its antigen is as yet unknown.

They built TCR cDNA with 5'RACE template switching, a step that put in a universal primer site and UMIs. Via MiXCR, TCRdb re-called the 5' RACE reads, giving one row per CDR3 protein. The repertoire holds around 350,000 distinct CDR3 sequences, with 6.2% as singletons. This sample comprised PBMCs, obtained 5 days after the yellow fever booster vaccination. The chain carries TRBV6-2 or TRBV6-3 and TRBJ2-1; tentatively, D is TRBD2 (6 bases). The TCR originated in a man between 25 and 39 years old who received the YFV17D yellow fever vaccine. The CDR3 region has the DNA TGTGCCAGCATCAACCGTAGCGGCCGCTACAATGAGCAGTTCTTC. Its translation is CASINRSGRYNEQFF.